These 3 T cell receptor beta chains share one sample of origin, sequenced in a study of T-cell memory formation after mild COVID-19. TCRdb reprocessed the 5' RACE reads with MiXCR, giving one entry per CDR3 protein. The profile shows more than 350,000 distinct CDR3 sequences, 16% of them singletons. Sequenced input: PBMCs or a T cell subset sorted from them (not recorded which). All receptors derive from a man aged 18 to 30 who had mild COVID-19 (a few samples of this study predate the infection). Cell type and time point are not known.

This clonotype turned up a few times. This chain links TRBV5-1 with TRBJ2-1, with a weak D call TRBD1 (6 bases). The CDR3 runs 15 residues. Germline V lookup: CDR1 SGHRS, CDR2 YFSETQ. Between the trimmed V and J ends, which lost 2 bases and 2 bases, there was a span of 11 bases. The CDR3 loop reads CASSLQGNTYNEQFF. The CDR3 DNA reads as TGCGCCAGCAGCTTACAGGGTAACACCTACAATGAGCAGTTCTTC.

This clonotype was seen many times. This chain connects TRBV12-3 or TRBV12-4 to TRBJ1-1; D not certain. The CDR3 is 13 amino acids. Trimming stripped 6 bases from V and 2 bases from J, with 10 bases between. CDR3 sequence (DNA): TGTGCCAGCAGCAATACAAGAAACACTGAAGCTTTCTTT. The encoded protein is CASSNTRNTEAFF.

The V gene is TRBV7-9, the J gene TRBJ1-5, with 10 bases that match TRBD1. The J segment lost 8 bases and the V segment lost 5 bases, leaving 6 bases of the junction unmatched. CDR1 is SEHNR, CDR2 FQNEAQ, per germline (reference sequence). The CDR3 extends over 14 amino acids. The CDR3 reads CASSAGTGDEPQHF. The CDR3 DNA reads TGTGCCAGCAGCGCGGGGACAGGGGACGAGCCCCAGCATTTT.